The 12 T cell receptor beta chains in this list originate from one sample, sequenced in a study of blood T cell repertoires in COVID-19. The protocol was immunoSEQ multiplex PCR, while the TCRdb copy is restricted to in-frame clones and leaves out a portion. Of 85,000 to 100,000 clones listed, 55% to 80% were seen once; the top ten hold 20% to 25%. The specimen sequenced was peripheral blood. Receptors were obtained from a woman in her sixties in a cohort sampled during active or convalescent COVID-19.

Remarks on this clone: This may stem from a read error, because a much larger clone lies one nucleotide away. The J gene is TRBJ2-3, the V gene TRBV11-2, with D possibly being TRBD1 (6 bases). Germline V gene data show CDR1 as SGHAT and CDR2 as FQNNGV. V was clipped by 5 bases and J by 5 bases, with 8 bases between them. The CDR3 contains 12 residues. CDR3 sequence: CASSIQGDTQYF. In DNA form, the CDR3 reads TGTGCCAGCAGCATACAGGGAGATACGCAGTATTTT.

The genes are TRBV14 and TRBJ2-1; 9 bases are a match to TRBD2. CDR3 size: 20 residues. Germline V gene sequence: CDR1 SGHDN, CDR2 FVKESK. Germline trimming cut 0 bases from V and 4 bases from J; bases unmatched to any gene: 16. DNA of the CDR3: TGTGCCAGCAGCCAAGATAGTCGGGTTAGCGGGGGTCACCTATACAATGAGCAGTTCTTC. Protein sequence: CASSQDSRVSGGHLYNEQFF.

The chain has TRBV9 and TRBJ1-3, with TRBD1 identical over 11 bases. J gave up 0 bases and V 4 bases, and 6 bases lay outside the gene matches. Germline V gives CDR1 SGDLS, CDR2 YYNGEE. The CDR3 consists of 17 residues. Here the CDR3 DNA reads TGTGCCAGCAGCCCGAGGACAGGGGGCGACTCTGGAAACACCATATATTTT. It specifies CASSPRTGGDSGNTIYF.

This chain links TRBV2 with TRBJ2-5; tentative D call: TRBD1 (6 bases). The CDR3 loop spans 15 amino acids. V shed 4 bases and J shed 4 bases, with 16 bases lying between them. CDR1 is SNHLY, CDR2 FYNNEI, per germline. CDR3 loop: CASSALGAVGETQYF. CDR3 in DNA: TGTGCCAGCAGTGCGTTGGGGGCGGTTGGAGAGACCCAGTACTTC.

The chain employs TRBV4-1 and TRBJ1-5; possible D gene TRBD1, 6 bases. CDR3 size: 17 residues. Trimming removed 0 bases at V and 4 bases at J, with 16 bases between. CDR1 MGHRA and CDR2 YSYEKL come from the germline V gene. DNA for the CDR3: TGCGCCAGCAGCCAAGATCGAACCGGACAGCCTAATCAGCCCCAGCATTTT. It encodes CASSQDRTGQPNQPQHF.

This clone was seen only once. The V call is TRBV30, the J call TRBJ2-7; 9 bases are shared with TRBD1. V lost 5 bases, J lost 3 bases, and 2 bases stayed unmatched. The CDR3 is 12 residues long. CDR1 and CDR2 (germline): GTSNPN, SVGIG (reference sequence). CDR3 nucleotide sequence: TGTGCCTGGGACAGGGGGAACTACGAGCAGTACTTC. Its translation: CAWDRGNYEQYF.

The chain combines TRBV19 with TRBJ2-3; TRBD2 matches at 11 bases. The CDR3 contains 17 residues. CDR1 LNHDA and CDR2 SQIVND come from the germline V gene (reference sequence). V trimming: 5 bases; J trimming: 4 bases; junction bases outside the gene matches: 11. In DNA form, the CDR3 reads TGTGCCAGTAGTCTCTCGCCGGGACTAGCGGCTCCAGATACGCAGTATTTT. It yields the protein CASSLSPGLAAPDTQYF.

The V and J genes are TRBV28 and TRBJ2-7; D call uncertain. The CDR3 has 14 residues. Germline CDR1 is MDHEN and CDR2 is SYDVKM. The V end lost 3 bases, the J end lost 1 base, and 10 bases lay between the germline ends. The CDR3 is CASSFLARSYEQYF. The CDR3 DNA reads TGTGCCAGCAGTTTTCTGGCGAGGTCCTACGAGCAGTACTTC.

As regards this clone: A junction boundary mismatches the germline segment, possibly from a read error. The chain has TRBV6-1 and TRBJ2-5, with D possibly called TRBD1 or TRBD2 (6 bases each). The CDR3 has 15 amino acids. In germline, CDR1 is MNHNS, CDR2 SASEGT. The CDR3 DNA reads as TGTGCCAGCAGAGAAGACAGGCGCCGGGGGGAGACCCAGTACTTC. Protein product: CASREDRRRGETQYF.

J is TRBJ1-1 and V is TRBV6-5; D is unresolved. In germline, CDR1 is MNHEY, CDR2 SVGAGI. V lost 2 bases and J lost 4, with 14 bases in between. The CDR3 sequence is 15 residues long. The CDR3 nucleotides are TGTGCCAGCAGTTACGGGGAGGGTTGGGTCACTGAAGCTTTCTTT. Protein sequence: CASSYGEGWVTEAFF.

The table lists this clone with a count of one. The V call is TRBV4-3, the J call TRBJ2-1; D is possibly TRBD2 (7 bases). This CDR3 contains 16 residues. Germline CDR1 LGHNA, CDR2 YSLEER. Trimming took 2 bases from V and 8 from J, leaving 19 bases between them. The CDR3 here is CASSQSIGGVADEQFF. The CDR3 nucleotides read TGCGCCAGCAGCCAATCGATAGGGGGGGTAGCGGATGAGCAGTTCTTC.

This clone appeared a single time. The gene calls are TRBV6-5 and TRBJ1-2; 8 positions agree with TRBD1. This CDR3 is built from 14 residues. Losses at the gene ends were 6 bases for V and 4 bases for J; bases not matched to a gene: 7. The germline V gene has CDR1 MNHEY and CDR2 SVGAGI. CDR3 bases: TGTGCCAGCAGACCCACGACAGGGGTCTATGGCTACACCTTC. It translates to CASRPTTGVYGYTF.